This T cell receptor beta chain was sequenced during a study of T cell repertoires in cytomegalovirus infection. Study-wide context: Recently identified HLA-C-restricted CMV epitopes were among the peptides used. It can be stated that public TCR beta signatures indicated CMV infection as well as a matching HLA type.

MiXCR was run by TCRdb on the reads, yielding one entry per CDR3 protein. Of roughly 920,000 distinct CDR3 sequences in the sample, roughly 31% were seen once. Study results and limitations: Dominating the ex vivo response were HLA-C-restricted CMV-specific TCR beta clonotypes.

This clonotype was counted once. Its antigen is currently unknown. This CDR3 spans 16 amino acids. Trimming removed 6 bases at V and 0 bases at J, with 17 bases between. Germline CDR1 SGHAT, CDR2 FQNNGV. Sequencing used cultured CD8+ T cells from PBMCs, obtained from culture after CMV antigen stimulation. The V call is TRBV11-2, the J call TRBJ1-1; tentatively, D is TRBD1 (5 bases). The source is a human donor in good health (CMV status not recorded). Some clones in this sample may be carry-over from other donors' samples. CDR3 bases: TGTGCCAGCAGTCGAAGGACGGGACCGATGAACACTGAAGCTTTCTTT. This gives the protein CASSRRTGPMNTEAFF.